Listed below are T cell receptor beta chains from one sample, sequenced in a study of CD8 T cells in ankylosing spondylitis. TCRdb redid the calling of the 5' RACE reads with MiXCR, one entry per CDR3 protein. The table shows 80,000 to 90,000 distinct CDR3 sequences, with under 30% occurring only once. Sequencing was performed on blood, either unsorted or a sorted T cell fraction (not recorded which). These receptors were collected from a male donor with ankylosing spondylitis or in good health (not recorded which). The CDR3 runs from the conserved cysteine through the conserved F or W. A D gene is named only where the DNA matches it firmly. Only some rows state a clone size, as once, few, many or a class for expanded clones.

>few|TRBV27|TRBD1|TRBJ2-1
TGTGCCAGCAGTAGTCCCGGGGACAGGGAGTACAATGAGCAGTTCTTC
CASSSPGDREYNEQFF
>few|TRBV7-2|-|TRBJ2-7
TGTGCCAGCGGACCCGCCGGGGGTACCTACGAGCAGTACTTC
CASGPAGGTYEQYF
>few|TRBV20-1|TRBD2|TRBJ2-1
TGCAGTGGCCAAACCGGGACTAGCGGTTACAATGAGCAGTTCTTC
CSGQTGTSGYNEQFF
>many|TRBV5-1|TRBD2|TRBJ2-1
TGCGCCAGCAGCTTAGCGGGAGCCCACCCCAATGAGCAGTTCTTC
CASSLAGAHPNEQFF
>-|TRBV5-1|-|TRBJ1-1
TGCGCCAGCAGCTTGGACGCAGGTTTTTCGGAAGCTTTCTTT
CASSLDAGFSEAFF
>-|TRBV6-5|-|TRBJ2-7
TGTGCCAGCAGTTACCGGCTGGGGTCGTACGAGCAGTACTTC
CASSYRLGSYEQYF
>-|TRBV2|-|TRBJ2-3
TGTGCCAGCAGTGAGCCTGGGGGCAGAGATCTCACAGATACGCAGTATTTT
CASSEPGGRDLTDTQYF
>few|TRBV5-1|TRBD1|TRBJ2-1
TGCGCCAGCAGCCTAGGACAGGACGGATACAATGAGCAGTTCTTC
CASSLGQDGYNEQFF
>-|TRBV12-3/TRBV12-4|TRBD1|TRBJ1-2
TGTGCCAGCAGCACAGGGGGCGCGTATGAAGGCTACACCTTC
CASSTGGAYEGYTF
>-|TRBV6-5|-|TRBJ1-1
TGTGCCAGCAGTTCCGACAAGTACACTGAAGCTTTCTTT
CASSSDKYTEAFF
>-|TRBV20-1|-|TRBJ1-1
TGCAGTGCTAGAGATCAGCGGCTGAGTGGGAATATGAACACTGAAGCTTTCTTT
CSARDQRLSGNMNTEAFF
>-|TRBV11-1|TRBD2|TRBJ2-1
TGTGCCAGCAGCTTATTAAATCTAGCGGGGACGTGGGCAAATGAGCAGTTCTTC
CASSLLNLAGTWANEQFF
>many|TRBV5-1|TRBD2|TRBJ2-1
TGCGCCAGCAGCCCGGGACTAGCGGTCTACAATGAGCAGTTCTTC
CASSPGLAVYNEQFF
>few|TRBV20-1|-|TRBJ1-5
TGCAGTGCTATTCTGGTTTGGGATCAGCCCCAGCATTTT
CSAILVWDQPQHF
>-|TRBV12-3/TRBV12-4|TRBD1|TRBJ1-2
TGTGCCAGCAGCCAAGGGACAGGGGGCTTCTATGGCTACACCTTC
CASSQGTGGFYGYTF
>-|TRBV20-1|TRBD2|TRBJ2-1
TGCAGTGCTAGGACTAGCGGGAGGACCTACAATGAGCAGTTCTTC
CSARTSGRTYNEQFF
>-|TRBV7-9|TRBD2|TRBJ2-3
TGTGCCAGCAGCCGGACTAGCGAGACAGATACGCAGTATTTT
CASSRTSETDTQYF
>-|TRBV7-7|-|TRBJ2-1
TGTGCTAGCAGCTTAGGGGGATCCTGGGGCCAATACAATGAGCAGTTCTTC
CASSLGGSWGQYNEQFF
>few|TRBV18|-|TRBJ2-6
TGTGCCAGCTCGGCCTCCCTCCGGGGCTCTGGGGCCAACGTCCTGACTTTC
CASSASLRGSGANVLTF
>few|TRBV20-1|-|TRBJ1-2
TGCAGTGCTAGAGACGGCAGGGGTGGCTACACCTTC
CSARDGRGGYTF
>-|TRBV4-1|-|TRBJ2-3
TGCGCCAGCAGCCCTCGGGGAGCGGCTAGCACAGATACGCAGTATTTT
CASSPRGAASTDTQYF
>few|TRBV15|-|TRBJ2-5
TGTGCCACCGCGCTAGGGCAAGAGACCCAGTACTTC
CATALGQETQYF
>few|TRBV3-1|-|TRBJ2-1
TGTGCCAGCAGCCCGGTTGGGGACACCTACAATGAGCAGTTCTTC
CASSPVGDTYNEQFF
>-|TRBV5-1|TRBD1|TRBJ2-3
TGCGCCAGCAGCTTGGACCCTGGACAGGGTGCTAGGGCAGATACGCAGTATTTT
CASSLDPGQGARADTQYF
>-|TRBV19|-|TRBJ2-2
TGTGCCAGTAGTATAAACCCGGGGTCCGGGGAGCTGTTTTTT
CASSINPGSGELFF
>few|TRBV20-1|-|TRBJ2-5
TGCAGTGCTGGGCTCCGGGTGGGTGAGACCCAGTACTTC
CSAGLRVGETQYF
>-|TRBV20-1|-|TRBJ2-2
TGCAGTGCCCACTTCGGGAACACCGGGGAGCTGTTTTTT
CSAHFGNTGELFF
>-|TRBV5-1|TRBD2|TRBJ2-1
TGCGCCAGCAGCCGAAGACTAGCGGGAGGCCCGAGCTCCTACAATGAGCAGTTCTTC
CASSRRLAGGPSSYNEQFF
>few|TRBV5-1|TRBD1|TRBJ1-2
TGCGCCAGCAGCCCCGGGACAGGGATTGACTATGGCTACACCTTC
CASSPGTGIDYGYTF
>many|TRBV29-1|TRBD2|TRBJ2-5
TGCAGCGTTGAACCAGCGGGAGCGAGAGAGACCCAGTACTTC
CSVEPAGARETQYF
>-|TRBV29-1|TRBD2|TRBJ2-3
TGCAGCGCCAACACCAAGCTAGCGGGGCGACGCACAGATACGCAGTATTTT
CSANTKLAGRRTDTQYF
>few|TRBV5-1|-|TRBJ1-3
TGCGCCAGCAGCTTGACTACCTATGGCGGAAACTCTGGAAACACCATATATTTT
CASSLTTYGGNSGNTIYF
>-|TRBV6-5|TRBD1|TRBJ1-1
TGTGCCAGCAGTTACGACAGGGAGGGGACTGAAGCTTTCTTT
CASSYDREGTEAFF
>few|TRBV6-2/TRBV6-3|-|TRBJ1-5
TGTGCCAGCAGTTACTACGGGTACAGGAAAGAGGATCAGCCCCAGCATTTT
CASSYYGYRKEDQPQHF
>few|TRBV20-1|-|TRBJ2-5
TGCAGTGCTCCACTAGCTACCCAAGAGACCCAGTACTTC
CSAPLATQETQYF
>-|TRBV12-3/TRBV12-4|TRBD1|TRBJ2-2
TGTGCCAGCAGTATATCGACAGGGCTAGGCGGGGAGCTGTTTTTT
CASSISTGLGGELFF
>-|TRBV5-1|TRBD2|TRBJ2-2
TGCGCCAGCAGCGGAGCTAGCGGGAGTAACACCGGGGAGCTGTTTTTT
CASSGASGSNTGELFF
>-|TRBV18|TRBD1|TRBJ1-1
TGTGCCAGCTCACCATCCCAGGGGGAGAGCACTGAAGCTTTCTTT
CASSPSQGESTEAFF
>few|TRBV7-9|TRBD1|TRBJ2-2
TGTGCCAGCGATGGGGGACAGGGGTACACCGGGGAGCTGTTTTTT
CASDGGQGYTGELFF
>-|TRBV12-3/TRBV12-4|-|TRBJ1-1
TGTGCCAGCAGTTTGGGGCCGACCACTGAAGCTTTCTTT
CASSLGPTTEAFF
>few|TRBV20-1|-|TRBJ2-3
TGCAGGACTCGGGTGAAGGATACGCAGTATTTT
CRTRVKDTQYF
>few|TRBV7-8|TRBD1|TRBJ1-1
TGTGCCAGCAGCCCGGGACAGCTGAACACTGAAGCTTTCTTT
CASSPGQLNTEAFF
>-|TRBV20-1|TRBD1|TRBJ2-1
TGCAGTGCCCTACCGGGACAGGGATACAATGAGCAGTTCTTC
CSALPGQGYNEQFF
>-|TRBV4-1|TRBD1|TRBJ1-1
TGCGCCAGCAGCCATGCTACAGGGGAAGCTGAAGCTTTCTTT
CASSHATGEAEAFF
>few|TRBV12-3/TRBV12-4|-|TRBJ1-5
TGTGCCAGGACCCCCAGTGGGGGCAATCAGCCCCAGCATTTT
CARTPSGGNQPQHF
>few|TRBV7-9|TRBD2|TRBJ2-3
TGTGCCAGCAGCTTCCTAGCGGAAGGCACAGATACGCAGTATTTT
CASSFLAEGTDTQYF
>-|TRBV20-1|-|TRBJ2-6
TGCAGTGCTTCCCTGGCCAACTCTGGGGCCAACGTCCTGACTTTC
CSASLANSGANVLTF
>-|TRBV7-8|-|TRBJ1-1
TGTGCCAGCAGCATTGGGACGGGGATCCCGAACACTGAAGCTTTCTTT
CASSIGTGIPNTEAFF
>few|TRBV12-3/TRBV12-4|-|TRBJ1-1
TGTGCCAGCAGTTGGGGGGGGACAGCTTTCTTT
CASSWGGTAFF
>-|TRBV5-1|TRBD2|TRBJ2-1
TGCGCCAGCAGCTTGGGGCTGGGGACTAGCGGGATTGGGCAGTTCTTC
CASSLGLGTSGIGQFF
>-|TRBV7-3|TRBD2|TRBJ2-2
TGTGCCAGCAGCCTAGACGGGACTAGCGGGGCTATGACCGGGGAGCTGTTTTTT
CASSLDGTSGAMTGELFF
>-|TRBV20-1|TRBD1|TRBJ2-3
TGCAGTGCTAGAGTCCCCGGGACAGGGGGCAATACGCAGTATTTT
CSARVPGTGGNTQYF
>few|TRBV10-3|-|TRBJ2-1
TGTGCCATCAGTGAGTCTTCCCAGGGGACCTACAATGAGCAGTTCTTC
CAISESSQGTYNEQFF
>-|TRBV7-8|TRBD2|TRBJ2-5
TGTGCCAGCAGCTTAGAACTAGCGGGAGAGACCCAGTACTTC
CASSLELAGETQYF
>few|TRBV20-1|TRBD2|TRBJ2-5
TGCAGTGCTAGAGTCTTGACTAGCGGGAGAGAGGAGACCCAGTACTTC
CSARVLTSGREETQYF
>many|TRBV20-1|-|TRBJ2-2
TGCAGTGCTAGAGTTTTCCGGACCGGGGAGCTGTTTTTT
CSARVFRTGELFF